The rows below give T cell receptor beta chains drawn from one sample of a study of pediatric ulcerative colitis. Libraries were prepared by immunoSEQ multiplex PCR; TCRdb keeps only in-frame clonotypes and omits some of them. Counted here are 45,000 to 55,000 clones, over 70% occurring once; the ten biggest clones make up less than 4.5%. Sequenced input: gut tissue. The receptors were sampled from a girl under 18 with moderate ulcerative colitis. CDR3s include the opening cysteine and the closing phenylalanine or tryptophan. The D gene is left open where the match is weak. Not all rows give a size; the values are once, few, many and, for expanded clones, a class.

D,J,size,V,DNA,CDR3
TRBD1,TRBJ2-7,-,TRBV5-1,TGCGCCAGCAGCTATCAAACAGGGGGGTACGAGCAGTACTTC,CASSYQTGGYEQYF
TRBD2,TRBJ2-1,-,TRBV14,TGTGCCAGCAGCCGTGGACTAGCGGTATCCTACAATGAGCAGTTCTTC,CASSRGLAVSYNEQFF
-,TRBJ1-3,few,TRBV2,TGTGCCAGCACCGTAGGGTCTGGAAACACCATATATTTT,CASTVGSGNTIYF
-,TRBJ1-2,-,TRBV12-5,TGTGCTAGTGGTTTGTTTGGGGGTGGTACTGGCTACACCTTC,CASGLFGGGTGYTF
TRBD2,TRBJ2-1,-,TRBV6-6,TGTGCCAGCGCGGCGGGGGGCTACAATGAGCAGTTCTTC,CASAAGGYNEQFF
TRBD1,TRBJ1-5,once,TRBV2,TGTGCCAGCAGTGTACAGACAGGGGGTTTTCAGCCCCAGCATTTT,CASSVQTGGFQPQHF
TRBD2,TRBJ2-1,-,TRBV7-2,TGTGCCAGCAGCTCAAGGGCTAGCGGGAACAATGAGCAGTTCTTC,CASSSRASGNNEQFF
-,TRBJ1-2,-,TRBV2,TGTGCCAGCAGTGGACAGGTTGGCTACACCTTC,CASSGQVGYTF
TRBD2,TRBJ2-5,-,TRBV19,TGTGCCAGTAGTATTAGGTCTAGCGGGCAAGAGACCCAGTACTTC,CASSIRSSGQETQYF
-,TRBJ2-1,-,TRBV6-5,TGTGCCAGCAGCCGTCTAGACGAGCAGTTCTTC,CASSRLDEQFF
TRBD2,TRBJ2-1,once,TRBV4-2,TGTGCCAGCAGCCGCGGACTAGCGGGGGAGCCCGCCAATGAGCAGTTCTTC,CASSRGLAGEPANEQFF
-,TRBJ2-2,-,TRBV7-8,TGTGCCAGCAGCTTAGGTGGGGGAGGTATAACCGGGGAGCTGTTTTTT,CASSLGGGGITGELFF
-,TRBJ1-2,-,TRBV5-6,TGTGCCAGCAGCTTGGCCCGGTTCCCCTATGGCTACACCTTC,CASSLARFPYGYTF
-,TRBJ2-1,-,TRBV15,TGTGCCGTACGACAGATCAGCTCCTACAATGAGCAGTTCTTC,CAVRQISSYNEQFF
TRBD1,TRBJ1-3,-,TRBV5-1,TGCGCCAGCAGCCGTGATACAGGGGTCGGAAACACCATATATTTT,CASSRDTGVGNTIYF
-,TRBJ2-3,-,TRBV4-3,TGCGCCAGCAGGGCGGGGCGCCACGATTTCACAGATACGCAGTATTTT,CASRAGRHDFTDTQYF
-,TRBJ1-2,-,TRBV7-6,TGTGCCAGCAGCTTAATCGATGAAGGAAACTATGGCTACACCTTC,CASSLIDEGNYGYTF
-,TRBJ1-2,once,TRBV5-1,TGCGCCAGCAGCTTGGGGCCAGCCAGTAACTATGGCTACACCTTC,CASSLGPASNYGYTF
-,TRBJ1-3,few,TRBV21-1,TGTGCCAGCAGCAAAGCACAGGGGATCTTTGGAAACACCATATATTTT,CASSKAQGIFGNTIYF
TRBD2,TRBJ2-1,few,TRBV29-1,TGCAGCGTACCCGGACTAGCGGACCCCTCCTACAATGAGCAGTTCTTC,CSVPGLADPSYNEQFF
-,TRBJ2-7,-,TRBV27,TGTGCCAGCAGTTTTGGAGGGGAGTCGGCCTACGAGCAGTACTTC,CASSFGGESAYEQYF
-,TRBJ2-1,once,TRBV11-1,TGTGCCAGCAGCTTAGTAGCCAGTCTCTACAATGAGCAGTTCTTC,CASSLVASLYNEQFF
TRBD2,TRBJ2-5,-,TRBV6-5,TGTGCCACCACTTGGGGGGGAGAGACCCAGTACTTC,CATTWGGETQYF